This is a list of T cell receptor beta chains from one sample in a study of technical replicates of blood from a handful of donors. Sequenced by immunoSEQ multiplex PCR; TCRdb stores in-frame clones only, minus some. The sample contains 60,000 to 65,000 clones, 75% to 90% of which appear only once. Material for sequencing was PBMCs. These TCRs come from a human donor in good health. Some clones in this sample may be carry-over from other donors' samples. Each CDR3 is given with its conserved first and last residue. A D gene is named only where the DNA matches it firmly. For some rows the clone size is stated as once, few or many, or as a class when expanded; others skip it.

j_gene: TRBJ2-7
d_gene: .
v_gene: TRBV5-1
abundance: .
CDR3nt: TGCGCCAGCAGCCCGACAGGATACGAGCAGTACTTC
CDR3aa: CASSPTGYEQYF

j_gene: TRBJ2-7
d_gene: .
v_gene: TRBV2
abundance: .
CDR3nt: TGTGCCAGCAGTAGGACAGACGGTCCCTACGAGCAGTACTTC
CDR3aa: CASSRTDGPYEQYF

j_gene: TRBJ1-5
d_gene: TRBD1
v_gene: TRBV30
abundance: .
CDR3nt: TGTGCCTGGAGTGTAGGGCAGGGGGCGAGTCAGCCCCAGCATTTT
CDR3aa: CAWSVGQGASQPQHF

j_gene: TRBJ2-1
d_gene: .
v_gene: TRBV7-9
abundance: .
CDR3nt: TGTGCCAGCAGCCTCCTGCGCGGTGATGAGCAGTTCTTC
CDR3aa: CASSLLRGDEQFF

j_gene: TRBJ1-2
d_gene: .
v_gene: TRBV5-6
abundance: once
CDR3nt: TGTGCCAGCAGCTTGTCAGGGTTCGCGAACTATGGCTACACCTTC
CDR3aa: CASSLSGFANYGYTF

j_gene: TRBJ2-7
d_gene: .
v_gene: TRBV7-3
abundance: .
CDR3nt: TGTGCCAGCAGCAGTGATCGACAGGCCTCTAAGTACTTC
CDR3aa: CASSSDRQASKYF

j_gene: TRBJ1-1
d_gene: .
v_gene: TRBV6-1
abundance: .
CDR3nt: TGTGCCAGCAGGCCGGGGGGCCGGACTGAAGCTTTCTTT
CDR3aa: CASRPGGRTEAFF

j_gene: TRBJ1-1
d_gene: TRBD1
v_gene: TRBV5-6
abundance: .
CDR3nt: TGTGCCAGCACCATAACAGGGGGCACTGAAGCTTTCTTT
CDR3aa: CASTITGGTEAFF

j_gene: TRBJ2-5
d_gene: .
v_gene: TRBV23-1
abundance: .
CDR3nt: TGCGCCAGCAGTCTGTGGGCCCAAGAGACCCAGTACTTC
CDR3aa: CASSLWAQETQYF

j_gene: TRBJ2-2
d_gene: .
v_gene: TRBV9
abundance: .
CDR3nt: TGTGCCAGCAGCGTAGGGTGGGCATCGTCAGGGGGGGAGCTGTTTTTT
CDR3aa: CASSVGWASSGGELFF

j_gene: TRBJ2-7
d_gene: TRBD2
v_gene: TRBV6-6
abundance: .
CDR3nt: TGTGCCAGCAGTGCTATTGCGGGGGGCCCCTCCCACGAGCAGTACTTC
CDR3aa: CASSAIAGGPSHEQYF

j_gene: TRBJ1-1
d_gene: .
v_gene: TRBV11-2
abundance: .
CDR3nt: TGTGCCAGCAGATCGTTAAAAGGGGTGACGGAAGCTTTCTTT
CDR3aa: CASRSLKGVTEAFF